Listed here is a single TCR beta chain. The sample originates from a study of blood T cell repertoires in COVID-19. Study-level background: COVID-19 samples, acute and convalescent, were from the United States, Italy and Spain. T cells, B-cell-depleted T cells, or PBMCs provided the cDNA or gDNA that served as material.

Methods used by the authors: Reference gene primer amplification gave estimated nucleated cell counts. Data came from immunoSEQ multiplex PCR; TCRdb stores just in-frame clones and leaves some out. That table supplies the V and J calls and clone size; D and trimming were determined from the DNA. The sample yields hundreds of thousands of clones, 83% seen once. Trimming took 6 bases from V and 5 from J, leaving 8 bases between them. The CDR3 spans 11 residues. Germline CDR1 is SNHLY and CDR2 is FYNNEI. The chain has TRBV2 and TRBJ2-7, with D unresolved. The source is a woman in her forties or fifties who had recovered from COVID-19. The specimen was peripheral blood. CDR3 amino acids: CASSGFDEQYF. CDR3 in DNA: TGTGCCAGCAGCGGTTTCGACGAGCAGTACTTC.